Following are 28 T cell receptor beta chains from one sample sequenced in a study of a mutant IDH1 vaccine in newly diagnosed glioma. Antigens for these TCRs are unknown. Assay: immunoSEQ multiplex PCR; the TCRdb copy retains only in-frame clones and omits some. The data contain about 94,000 clones, roughly 90% of them singletons. This sample's time point: week 47, end of study. Each dose delivered 300 ug of mutant IDH1 20-mer peptide subcutaneously with imiquimod. Sequences were derived from PBMCs, sampled from a glioma patient whose treatment included an IDH1 peptide vaccine. These receptors all stem from a woman aged 50 to 65 with glioma.

This clone was recorded a few times. The J gene is TRBJ1-1, the V gene TRBV7-3, with TRBD1 matching over 8 bases. The CDR3 length is 14 residues. In germline, CDR1 is SGHTA, CDR2 FQGTGA. Trimming removed 5 bases from V and 0 bases from J; junction bases left unmatched: 2. CDR3 residues: CASSRQGMNTEAFF. CDR3 bases: TGTGCCAGCAGCCGACAGGGGATGAACACTGAAGCTTTCTTT.

The chain links TRBV9 to TRBJ2-2, with 12 bases that match TRBD1. This CDR3 contains 16 residues. The J segment lost 6 bases and the V segment lost 3 bases, leaving 6 bases of the junction unmatched. Germline lookup yields CDR1 SGDLS and CDR2 YYNGEE. The chain's CDR3 is CASSEWGQGAAGELFF. The CDR3 nucleotides read TGTGCCAGCAGCGAATGGGGACAGGGGGCGGCCGGGGAGCTGTTTTTT.

V and J are TRBV7-9 and TRBJ1-3, with D hard to call. CDR1 SEHNR and CDR2 FQNEAQ come from the germline V gene (reference sequence). This CDR3 comprises 12 residues. Trimming stripped 1 base from V and 11 bases from J, with 9 bases between. Written as DNA, the CDR3 is TGTGCCAGCAGCTTAGATGGCAGGTCCATATATTTT. Protein: CASSLDGRSIYF.

This rearrangement joins TRBV5-4 to TRBJ2-5; D gene unclear. The germline gives CDR1 SGHNT, CDR2 YYREEE (reference sequence). This CDR3 is built from 14 residues. V lost 5 bases and J lost 2, with 13 bases in between. The CDR3 DNA sequence: TGTGCCAGCAGTCCTCGAGGCCTACAAGAGACCCAGTACTTC. It yields the protein CASSPRGLQETQYF. The full variable domain, with the rest looked up from reference TRBV5-4 and TRBJ2-5, is ETGVTQSPTHLIKTRGQQVTLRCSSQSGHNTVSWYQQALGQGPQFIFQYYREEENGRGNFPPRFSGLQFPNYSSELNVNALELDDSALYLCASSPRGLQETQYFGPGTRLLVL.

The rearrangement joins TRBV5-1 to TRBJ2-5; possibly TRBD1 for D (5 bases). CDR3 length: 13 amino acids. V was cut by 5 bases and J by 3 bases, with 11 bases left in between. In germline, CDR1 is SGHRS, CDR2 YFSETQ. In DNA, the CDR3 is TGCGCCAGCAGTAGTGGGGCCGAAGAGACCCAGTACTTC. Amino acids: CASSSGAEETQYF.

The rearrangement links TRBV6-6 to TRBJ1-2, with a possible D match to TRBD1 (5 bases). The CDR3 spans 14 residues. From germline, CDR1 is MNHNY and CDR2 SVGAGI (reference sequence). V lost 6 bases and J lost 2, with 13 bases in between. The CDR3 DNA reads as TGTGCCAGCAGCCTGGCAGGGAAAAACTATGGCTACACCTTC. This sequence encodes CASSLAGKNYGYTF.

The gene calls are TRBV4-1 and TRBJ2-7; the match to TRBD2 covers 13 bases. Losses at the gene ends were 2 bases for V and 3 bases for J; bases not matched to a gene: 7. The germline CDR1 and CDR2 sequences are MGHRA and YSYEKL. CDR3 length: 17 amino acids. The CDR3 DNA reads TGCGCCAGCAGCCAAACCCTGACTAGCGGGAGGATCTACGAGCAGTACTTC. It encodes CASSQTLTSGRIYEQYF.

The V and J genes are TRBV28 and TRBJ1-4; D is ambiguous. Trimming removed 9 bases from V and 7 bases from J, with 3 bases in between. CDR1 and CDR2 (germline): MDHEN, SYDVKM. This CDR3 region has 9 residues. The CDR3 bases are TGTGCCAGAAGTGAAAAACTGTTTTTT. This codes for CARSEKLFF.

The chain couples TRBV7-8 to TRBJ2-3, with 7 bases that match TRBD1. The CDR3 sequence is 14 residues long. Germline assignment: CDR1 SGHVS and CDR2 FQNEAQ. Losses at the gene ends were 6 bases for V and 3 bases for J; bases not matched to a gene: 6. CDR3 residues: CASRQGVVTDTQYF. Here the CDR3 DNA reads TGTGCCAGCAGGCAGGGGGTTGTGACAGATACGCAGTATTTT.

The chain employs TRBV11-2 and TRBJ2-1, with 7 bases matching TRBD2. There are 15 residues in the CDR3. Germline CDR1 SGHAT, CDR2 FQNNGV. V lost 3 bases to trimming and J lost 7 bases; unmatched junction nucleotides: 9. The CDR3 loop is CASSFREAAHNEQFF. The CDR3 DNA follows: TGTGCCAGCAGCTTTCGGGAGGCCGCCCATAATGAGCAGTTCTTC.

The chain carries TRBV20-1 and TRBJ2-7; D gene uncertain. There are 11 residues in the CDR3. CDR1 DFQATT and CDR2 SNEGSKA come from the germline V gene (reference sequence). Trimming removed 0 bases from V and 5 bases from J, with 5 bases in between. CDR3 protein: CSARDGDEQYF. DNA of the CDR3: TGCAGTGCTAGAGATGGGGACGAGCAGTACTTC.

The chain joins TRBV29-1 to TRBJ2-1, with 13 bases aligning to TRBD2. The CDR3 spans 16 residues. The ends lost 4 bases at V and 3 bases at J; junction bases unmatched: 6. In germline, CDR1 is SQVTM, CDR2 ANQGSEA. The CDR3 sequence is CSVAGLAGTLYNEQFF. Written as DNA, the CDR3 is TGCAGCGTTGCGGGACTAGCGGGAACCCTCTACAATGAGCAGTTCTTC.

V and J are TRBV4-2 and TRBJ2-5; TRBD1 might be the D (6 bases). Trimming left V 2 bases short and J 3 bases short, with 13 bases between. The CDR3 has 15 residues. CDR1 LGHNA and CDR2 YNFKEQ come from the germline V gene. The CDR3 coding sequence is TGTGCCAGCAGCCAAAACCCCCACAGGGAAGAGACCCAGTACTTC. Its translation: CASSQNPHREETQYF.

The rearrangement links TRBV6-1 to TRBJ1-6; 9 bases fit TRBD1. In germline, CDR1 is MNHNS, CDR2 SASEGT. The CDR3 is 14 residues long. V was pared by 5 bases and J by 7 bases, with 3 bases of the junction left unmatched. The chain's CDR3 is CASSRDRGNSPLHF. The CDR3 DNA follows: TGTGCCAGCAGTCGCGACAGGGGGAATTCACCCCTCCACTTT.

The chain recombines TRBV7-9 with TRBJ1-5; D is ambiguous. In germline, CDR1 is SEHNR, CDR2 FQNEAQ (reference sequence). Trimming shortened V by 1 base and J by 7 bases, and 11 bases separated the two germline ends. There are 14 residues in the CDR3. The chain's CDR3 is CASSLVGSRQPQHF. CDR3 sequence (DNA): TGTGCCAGCAGCTTAGTCGGGAGCCGACAGCCCCAGCATTTT.

The CDR3 DNA is TGCAGCGTACTTCTTGAAGGGGCGGTACAAGAGACCCAGTACTTC. Its translation: CSVLLEGAVQETQYF. The chain uses TRBV29-1 and TRBJ2-5; D possibly corresponds to TRBD1 (5 bases). Germline V gene lookup returns CDR1 SQVTM and CDR2 ANQGSEA. This CDR3 is 15 amino acids long. Deletions cut 6 bases from V and 2 bases from J, with 19 bases between.

This clone was counted once. The chain has TRBV28 and TRBJ1-2; 10 nucleotides agree with TRBD1. The germline CDR1 and CDR2 sequences are MDHEN and SYDVKM. J lost 1 base, V lost 2 bases, and 10 bases had no gene match. There are 18 residues in the CDR3. For the CDR3, the DNA is TGTGCCAGCAGTTTAGTCGGGACAGGGGCTGGGTTTAACTATGGCTACACCTTC. Translation gives CASSLVGTGAGFNYGYTF.

This sequence joins TRBV9 and TRBJ1-1; D is uncertain. Germline V lookup: CDR1 SGDLS, CDR2 YYNGEE. The CDR3 is 14 amino acids. With 4 bases removed from V and 2 bases from J, the gap between germline ends came to 12 bases. This CDR3 is CASSTQPANTEAFF. CDR3 nucleotides: TGTGCCAGCAGCACCCAACCAGCCAACACTGAAGCTTTCTTT.

The chain has TRBV2 and TRBJ2-7; D could derive from TRBD1 or TRBD2 (6 bases each). V lost 5 bases and J lost 9, with 29 bases in between. CDR3 length: 17 residues. Germline V gene sequence: CDR1 SNHLY, CDR2 FYNNEI. Here the CDR3 reads CASSPGNREAFPLLQYF. CDR3 nucleotides: TGTGCCAGCAGTCCCGGAAACAGGGAGGCGTTTCCACTGTTGCAGTACTTC.

The rearrangement joins TRBV19 to TRBJ2-2; 8 bases match TRBD1. The CDR3 runs 16 residues. The germline V gene encodes CDR1 LNHDA and CDR2 SQIVND (reference sequence). Unmatched junction bases numbered 7, after V lost 3 bases and J lost 4 bases. DNA of the CDR3: TGTGCCAGTAGTATCGAAGACAGGGGATTCACCGGGGAGCTGTTTTTT. It is translated as CASSIEDRGFTGELFF.

This sequence joins TRBV30 and TRBJ1-1, with D possibly TRBD1 on 5 matching bases. The CDR3 length is 11 residues. Trimming took 0 bases from V and 6 from J, leaving 5 bases between them. Germline V gene sequence: CDR1 GTSNPN, CDR2 SVGIG (reference sequence). The CDR3 reads CAWSVQAEAFF. CDR3 coding DNA: TGTGCCTGGAGTGTACAGGCTGAAGCTTTCTTT.

The chain employs TRBV5-1 and TRBJ2-2; TRBD2 matches at 8 bases. Trimming cost V 4 bases and J 5 bases; bases outside gene matches: 10. The germline gives CDR1 SGHRS, CDR2 YFSETQ. The CDR3 runs to 16 residues. The CDR3 sequence: CASSATGTRGTGELFF. CDR3 coding DNA: TGCGCCAGCAGCGCCACCGGGACTAGAGGGACCGGGGAGCTGTTTTTT.

The rearrangement joins TRBV30 to TRBJ1-5; D is unclear. Germline CDR1 GTSNPN, CDR2 SVGIG (reference sequence). Trimming shortened V by 0 bases and J by 7 bases, and 4 bases separated the two germline ends. This CDR3 is built from 11 residues. CDR3 sequence: CAWSVGQPQHF. DNA for the CDR3: TGTGCCTGGAGTGTAGGGCAGCCCCAGCATTTT.

The rearrangement joins TRBV6-1 to TRBJ1-4; D is ambiguous. Germline lookup yields CDR1 MNHNS and CDR2 SASEGT. Trimming left V 7 bases short and J 8 bases short, with 17 bases between. The CDR3 is made up of 14 amino acids. In nucleotides, the CDR3 is TGTGCCAGCATCCCGAGAGAGGGAGGGGAAAAACTGTTTTTT. It is translated as CASIPREGGEKLFF.

The J gene is TRBJ1-4, the V gene TRBV18; possible D gene TRBD1, 5 bases. Germline values: CDR1 KGHSH, CDR2 LQKENI. V was cut by 3 bases and J by 4 bases, with 9 bases left in between. The CDR3 length is 14 residues. The CDR3 nucleotides are TGTGCCAGCTCACCGAAACAGGATAATGAAAAACTGTTTTTT. It yields the protein CASSPKQDNEKLFF.

The chain couples TRBV19 to TRBJ1-1; unclear D gene. The CDR3 spans 15 residues. Germline V gene data show CDR1 as LNHDA and CDR2 as SQIVND (reference sequence). The V and J ends lost 4 bases and 10 bases respectively, with 22 bases between them. CDR3 in DNA: TGTGCCAGTAGTACCAAACACCTCTCTCCGGGAGGAGCTTTCTTT. This gives the protein CASSTKHLSPGGAFF.

The table lists this clone with a count of one. V usage is TRBV4-1 and J usage is TRBJ1-2; 8 bases fit TRBD1. CDR3 length: 14 residues. Germline V gene data show CDR1 as MGHRA and CDR2 as YSYEKL. The V gene end was trimmed by 8 bases and the J gene end by 9 bases; junction bases not matched to a gene: 14. The DNA for the CDR3 is TGCGCCAGCGGGACAGGATCCCCTCTCGAGAGCTACACCTTC. This encodes CASGTGSPLESYTF.

The chain employs TRBV6-1 and TRBJ1-4; D is possibly TRBD1 (5 bases). V was clipped by 2 bases and J by 6 bases, with 16 bases between them. This CDR3 is 16 amino acids long. Per the germline V gene, CDR1 is MNHNS and CDR2 is SASEGT. This CDR3 reads CASSEFRRGSDEKLFF. Here the CDR3 DNA reads TGTGCCAGCAGTGAATTCCGGAGGGGCTCTGATGAAAAACTGTTTTTT.